The next 29 T cell receptor beta chains were all read from a single sample in a study of T cell responses to AZD1222 COVID-19 vaccine. The protocol was immunoSEQ multiplex PCR, while the TCRdb copy is restricted to in-frame clones and leaves out a portion. Found here are 170,000 or so clones, roughly 88% of them singletons; the top ten hold roughly 11%. Sequences were derived from peripheral blood, sampled 28 days after the second AZD1222 dose. Receptors were obtained from an adult who received the AZD1222 COVID-19 vaccine.

This chain uses TRBV4-1 with TRBJ2-5, with D tentatively TRBD1 (6 bases). This CDR3 has 15 residues. Germline V gene sequence: CDR1 MGHRA, CDR2 YSYEKL. Trimming took 4 bases from V and 2 from J, leaving 14 bases between them. This CDR3 is CASSLHGTSQETQYF. The CDR3 nucleotides are TGCGCCAGCAGCCTCCACGGGACATCGCAAGAGACCCAGTACTTC.

The genes are TRBV7-3 and TRBJ2-2; 8 bases fit TRBD2. CDR3 length: 19 amino acids. With 0 bases clipped from V and 2 bases from J, the junction kept 11 bases outside the gene matches. CDR1 is SGHTA and CDR2 is FQGTGA in the germline V gene. Here the CDR3 reads CASSLTGGLAAINTGELFF. The CDR3 DNA follows: TGTGCCAGCAGCTTAACGGGAGGACTAGCCGCCATAAACACCGGGGAGCTGTTTTTT.

The chain carries TRBV13 and TRBJ2-7, with a possible D match to TRBD1 (5 bases). This CDR3 is built from 14 residues. Per the germline V gene, CDR1 is PRHDT and CDR2 is FYEKMQ (reference sequence). Trimming took 2 bases from V and 3 from J, leaving 11 bases between them. The CDR3 loop is CASSLITGSYEQYF. The CDR3 DNA follows: TGTGCCAGCAGCTTAATCACAGGTAGCTACGAGCAGTACTTC.

The chain is built from TRBV6-5 and TRBJ1-2, with 9 bases matching TRBD1. J gave up 6 bases and V 2 bases, and 4 bases lay outside the gene matches. Germline assignment: CDR1 MNHEY and CDR2 SVGAGI. The CDR3 has 14 amino acids. The CDR3 loop reads CASSYTGQGHGYTF. CDR3 coding DNA: TGTGCCAGCAGTTACACGGGACAGGGCCATGGCTACACCTTC.

V gene TRBV6-5 combines with J gene TRBJ2-7, with D unclear. This CDR3 region has 15 residues. Trimming stripped 0 bases from V and 4 bases from J, with 13 bases between. From germline, CDR1 is MNHEY and CDR2 SVGAGI. CDR3 nucleotide sequence: TGTGCCAGCAGTTACTCGGGGAAATCCACTTACGAGCAGTACTTC. It is translated as CASSYSGKSTYEQYF.

The genes are TRBV15 and TRBJ1-1; D ambiguous. V shed 0 bases and J shed 6 bases, with 8 bases lying between them. The CDR3 runs 13 residues. In germline, CDR1 is LNHNV, CDR2 YYDKDF (reference sequence). The CDR3 DNA sequence: TGTGCCACCAGCAGAGATAAGGAAGCTGAAGCTTTCTTT. It translates to CATSRDKEAEAFF.

V and J are TRBV5-1 and TRBJ2-1, with TRBD2 identical over 10 bases. The germline CDR1 and CDR2 sequences are SGHRS and YFSETQ. The trim removed 0 bases at V and 9 bases at J, leaving 9 bases unmatched. The CDR3 contains 16 residues. For the CDR3, the DNA is TGCGCCAGCAGCTTGGCCCCAGCGGGGGGGCCAGGTGAGCAGTTCTTC. Encoded protein: CASSLAPAGGPGEQFF.

V gene TRBV7-9 combines with J gene TRBJ2-3; a possible D gene is TRBD2 (6 bases). V was shortened by 5 bases and J by 14 bases, with 17 bases between the two germline ends. Germline V lookup: CDR1 SEHNR, CDR2 FQNEAQ (reference sequence). The CDR3 is made up of 12 amino acids. The CDR3 coding sequence is TGTGCCAGCAGCCCGCCGGGACTTAACCGGTATTTT. As protein: CASSPPGLNRYF.

The V call is TRBV6-1, the J call TRBJ1-3, with 8 nucleotides matching TRBD1. Germline V CDR1 and CDR2: MNHNS, SASEGT. CDR3 length: 17 residues. Trimming removed 1 base from V and 3 bases from J; junction bases left unmatched: 8. Here the CDR3 reads CASSEEWQGAGGNTIYF. The CDR3 nucleotides read TGTGCCAGCAGTGAAGAGTGGCAGGGGGCTGGTGGAAACACCATATATTTT.

The rearrangement uses TRBV7-2 and TRBJ2-7, with 10 nucleotides matching TRBD1. The CDR3 is 15 amino acids. Germline CDR1 SGHTA, CDR2 FQGNSA. After removal of 1 base from V and 2 bases from J, the junction contained 2 bases not matched to a gene. The DNA for the CDR3 is TGTGCCAGCAGCTTAGACGGGACAGGGGCCTACGAGCAGTACTTC. It yields the protein CASSLDGTGAYEQYF.

To note about this clone: Distinct nucleotide sequences in the sample also encode this CDR3. The genes are TRBV12-3 or TRBV12-4 and TRBJ2-2; no clear D gene. CDR3 length equals 13 residues. Trimming shortened V by 2 bases and J by 4 bases, and 5 bases separated the two germline ends. The DNA for the CDR3 is TGTGCCAGCAGTTTACAATCCACCGGGGAGCTGTTTTTT. Translating gives CASSLQSTGELFF.

DNA for the CDR3: TGTGCCAGTGAAAGGGAGTACAATCAGCCCCAGCATTTT. Translation: CASEREYNQPQHF. The rearrangement links TRBV19 to TRBJ1-5; unclear D gene. V gave up 8 bases and J gave up 3 bases, with 11 bases separating them. This CDR3 spans 13 amino acids. In germline, CDR1 is LNHDA, CDR2 SQIVND (reference sequence).

This clone has just one count. The rearrangement links TRBV19 to TRBJ1-2, with D perhaps TRBD1 (5 bases). V dropped 3 bases and J dropped 4 bases, with 15 bases sitting between them. The CDR3 has 15 residues. The germline CDR1 and CDR2 sequences are LNHDA and SQIVND (reference sequence). The CDR3 loop is CASSITAGLIYGYTF. In nucleotides, the CDR3 is TGTGCCAGTAGTATCACGGCAGGGCTAATCTATGGCTACACCTTC.

The chain carries TRBV28 and TRBJ1-6; TRBD1 matches at 7 bases. Losses at the gene ends were 5 bases for V and 6 bases for J; bases not matched to a gene: 7. The CDR3 runs to 15 residues. The germline V gene encodes CDR1 MDHEN and CDR2 SYDVKM. CDR3 region: CASSETGQSNSPLHF. Written as DNA, the CDR3 is TGTGCCAGCAGTGAAACGGGACAGAGTAATTCACCCCTCCACTTT.

This chain uses TRBV6-5 with TRBJ1-5; the D is unclear. There are 14 residues in the CDR3. Trimming stripped 10 bases from V and 2 bases from J, with 15 bases between. In germline, CDR1 is MNHEY, CDR2 SVGAGI. CDR3 in DNA: TGTGCCATTTCAACTCCTATCGGCAATCAGCCCCAGCATTTT. This codes for CAISTPIGNQPQHF.

The rearrangement joins TRBV5-5 to TRBJ2-3; D tentatively fits TRBD1 or TRBD2 (5 bases each). The V end was cut by 4 bases, the J end by 1 base, with 10 bases between. This CDR3 contains 14 residues. Germline lookup yields CDR1 SGHKS and CDR2 YYEKEE (reference sequence). In nucleotides, the CDR3 is TGTGCCAGCAGCCCCGTGGGACGCACAGATACGCAGTATTTT. Translating gives CASSPVGRTDTQYF.

V gene TRBV5-1 combines with J gene TRBJ2-7; TRBD2 aligns across 10 bases. Germline V gene sequence: CDR1 SGHRS, CDR2 YFSETQ. The CDR3 is 16 amino acids. V lost 0 bases to trimming and J lost 4 bases; unmatched junction nucleotides: 7. The CDR3 protein is CASSLATPSGGYEQYF. CDR3 nucleotide sequence: TGCGCCAGCAGCTTGGCTACCCCTAGCGGGGGTTACGAGCAGTACTTC. Looking up the rest from reference TRBV5-1 and TRBJ2-7 gives the full variable domain: KAGVTQTPRYLIKTRGQQVTLSCSPISGHRSVSWYQQTPGQGLQFLFEYFSETQRNKGNFPGRFSGRQFSNSRSEMNVSTLELGDSALYLCASSLATPSGGYEQYFGPGTRLTVT.

The chain joins TRBV30 to TRBJ2-3; 7 bases line up with TRBD2. J gave up 0 bases and V 0 bases, and 6 bases lay outside the gene matches. CDR1 and CDR2 (germline): GTSNPN, SVGIG (reference sequence). The CDR3 length is 16 residues. CDR3 bases: TGTGCCTGGAGTGTGGGGGGGATTACTAGCACAGATACGCAGTATTTT. This sequence encodes CAWSVGGITSTDTQYF.

The V call is TRBV7-2, the J call TRBJ1-2, with 7 bases matching TRBD1. CDR3 length equals 13 residues. Germline CDR1 is SGHTA and CDR2 is FQGNSA. V was clipped by 5 bases and J by 7 bases; unmatched bases: 7. Here the CDR3 reads CASSRDRAGGYTF. Here the CDR3 DNA reads TGTGCCAGCAGCCGCGACAGGGCCGGTGGCTACACCTTC.

The chain couples TRBV7-9 to TRBJ2-1; weak D call: TRBD2 (6 bases). There are 14 residues in the CDR3. Trimming took 5 bases from V and 2 from J, leaving 10 bases between them. The germline CDR1 and CDR2 sequences are SEHNR and FQNEAQ (reference sequence). The CDR3 DNA sequence: TGTGCCAGCAGCGGGACTGGAACCTACAATGAGCAGTTCTTC. Translation gives CASSGTGTYNEQFF. The full variable domain, in which reference TRBV7-9 and TRBJ2-1 provide the parts outside the CDR3, is DTGVSQNPRHKITKRGQNVTFRCDPISEHNRLYWYRQTLGQGPEFLTYFQNEAQLEKSRLLSDRFSAERPKGSFSTLEIQRTEQGDSAMYLCASSGTGTYNEQFFGPGTRLTVL.

The chain couples TRBV24-1 to TRBJ1-1; D is unclear. Trimming took off 0 bases at V and 4 bases at J, with 17 bases between the two ends. The CDR3 has 17 amino acids. From germline, CDR1 is KGHDR and CDR2 SFDVKD. CDR3 sequence (DNA): TGTGCCACCAGTGATTTGGAGGATCGGGGTGAGGGCACTGAAGCTTTCTTT. Translated, it gives CATSDLEDRGEGTEAFF.

The rearrangement links TRBV7-3 to TRBJ2-7; TRBD2 matches at 8 bases. V was clipped by 1 base and J by 3 bases; unmatched bases: 5. This CDR3 comprises 15 residues. Germline V gene lookup returns CDR1 SGHTA and CDR2 FQGTGA. The CDR3 loop is CASSLSPGTSYEQYF. The DNA for the CDR3 is TGTGCCAGCAGCTTAAGTCCCGGGACTAGCTACGAGCAGTACTTC.

The V gene is TRBV7-3, the J gene TRBJ2-5, with 8 bases that match TRBD1. The ends lost 4 bases at V and 1 base at J; junction bases unmatched: 5. This CDR3 has 15 residues. Germline CDR1 SGHTA, CDR2 FQGTGA. CDR3 loop: CASSSGQGGQETQYF. DNA of the CDR3: TGTGCCAGCAGCTCAGGACAGGGAGGCCAAGAGACCCAGTACTTC.

This sequence joins TRBV19 and TRBJ2-7, with a tentative D call TRBD1 (5 bases). CDR1 is LNHDA, CDR2 SQIVND, per germline (reference sequence). The V end lost 4 bases, the J end lost 3 bases, and 10 bases lay between the germline ends. There are 13 residues in the CDR3. The CDR3, as DNA: TGTGCCAGTAGTAGCCGGACAAGCTACGAGCAGTACTTC. Protein: CASSSRTSYEQYF.

V and J are TRBV5-4 and TRBJ2-2; 8 nucleotides line up with TRBD2. The CDR3 has 17 amino acids. The junction had 14 bases not matched to a gene; V was cut back by 4 bases and J by 6 bases. Germline V gene data show CDR1 as SGHNT and CDR2 as YYREEE (reference sequence). The CDR3 region has the DNA TGTGCCAGCAGCGAGGACCGGGGACTAGTCATGGCCGGGGAGCTGTTTTTT. Encoded protein: CASSEDRGLVMAGELFF.

The genes are TRBV6-5 and TRBJ2-7; 8 positions match TRBD1. The CDR3 runs to 13 residues. Germline CDR1 reads MNHEY; CDR2 reads SVGAGI. V shed 10 bases and J 1 base; nucleotides not matched to a gene: 6. In DNA, the CDR3 is TGTGCCACCGACAGGGGTCTTTCCTACGAGCAGTACTTC. Its protein product is CATDRGLSYEQYF.

The chain employs TRBV10-3 and TRBJ1-1; possibly TRBD1 for D (6 bases). Germline-derived CDR1 and CDR2 are ENHRY and SYGVKD. The CDR3 consists of 15 residues. The V gene lost 6 bases and the J gene lost 0 bases, with 14 bases spanning the gap. CDR3: CAISTGQSMNTEAFF. CDR3 DNA: TGTGCCATCAGCACCGGACAGAGCATGAACACTGAAGCTTTCTTT.

The chain combines TRBV19 with TRBJ1-2; the D gene is possibly TRBD1 (5 bases). Trimming pared 3 bases from V and 3 bases from J, leaving 17 bases between. The CDR3 spans 16 residues. The germline V gene has CDR1 LNHDA and CDR2 SQIVND (reference sequence). The chain's CDR3 is CASSIRPSGLDYGYTF. CDR3 in DNA: TGTGCCAGTAGTATCCGCCCGTCAGGGCTGGACTATGGCTACACCTTC.

The gene calls are TRBV21-1 and TRBJ1-5; TRBD1, the table's D call, was not compared with the DNA. TRBV21-1 is listed as a pseudogene. The CDR3 is 16 amino acids. In nucleotides, the CDR3 is TGTGCCAGTTTCCTGGGGACAGAGAGTAGCAATCAGCCCCAGCATTTT. As protein: CASFLGTESSNQPQHF.